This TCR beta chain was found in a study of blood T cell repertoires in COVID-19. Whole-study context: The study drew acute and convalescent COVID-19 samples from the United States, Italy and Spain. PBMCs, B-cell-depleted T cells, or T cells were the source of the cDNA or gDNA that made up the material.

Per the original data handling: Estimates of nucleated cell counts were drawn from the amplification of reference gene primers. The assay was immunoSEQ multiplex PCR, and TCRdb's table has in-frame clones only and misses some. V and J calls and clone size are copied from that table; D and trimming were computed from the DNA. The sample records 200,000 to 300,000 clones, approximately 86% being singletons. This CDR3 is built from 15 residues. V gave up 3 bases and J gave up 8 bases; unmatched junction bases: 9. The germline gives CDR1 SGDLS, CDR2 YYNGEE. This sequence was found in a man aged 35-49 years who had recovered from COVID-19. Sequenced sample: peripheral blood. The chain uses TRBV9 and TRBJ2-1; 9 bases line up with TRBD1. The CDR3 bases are TGTGCCAGCAGCGGTCGGACAGGGGTTAACCATGAGCAGTTCTTC. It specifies CASSGRTGVNHEQFF.